The 3 T cell receptor beta chains below were found in one sample sequenced in a study of blood T cell repertoires in COVID-19 (dated by TCRdb to 2018 to 2020). Libraries were built with the immunoSEQ multiplex PCR assay. Held by TCRdb, this immuneACCESS table contains in-frame sequences only and omits some clones. Under half of the omission traces to an unresolved V gene where checked; the cause of the rest is unknown. This sample lists 150,000 to 190,000 clones; approximately 90% were detected once. About 16% of the sample goes to the ten largest clones. Sequencing used peripheral blood. Receptor source: a woman in her 40s with acute or convalescent COVID-19.

This rearrangement joins TRBV19 to TRBJ1-2, with D possibly matching TRBD1 (6 bases). Trimming shortened V by 7 bases and J by 2 bases, and 23 bases separated the two germline ends. CDR3 length: 17 residues. Germline loops: CDR1 LNHDA, CDR2 SQIVND (reference sequence). The DNA of the CDR3 is TGTGCCAGTACTTCTCGGGGGGGTCAGGGGTCCAACTATGGCTACACCTTC. It encodes CASTSRGGQGSNYGYTF.

DNA for the CDR3: TGTGCCAGTAGGGGCCCGGGACTAGCGGGAGGGAACACCGGGGAGCTGTTTTTT. Its translation: CASRGPGLAGGNTGELFF. The J gene is TRBJ2-2, the V gene TRBV19, with 15 positions matching TRBD2. This CDR3 region has 18 residues. The junction had 6 bases not matched to a gene; V was cut back by 6 bases and J by 1 base. CDR1 and CDR2 (germline): LNHDA, SQIVND (reference sequence).

The rearrangement links TRBV19 to TRBJ2-1; D call uncertain. With 5 bases removed from V and 5 bases from J, the gap between germline ends came to 10 bases. CDR1 and CDR2 from the germline V gene are LNHDA and SQIVND (reference sequence). This CDR3 has 13 residues. The CDR3 loop reads CASSLLADNEQFF. CDR3 DNA: TGTGCCAGTAGTCTCCTGGCGGACAATGAGCAGTTCTTC. The entire variable domain, with the rest obtained from reference TRBV19 and TRBJ2-1, is as follows: DGGITQSPKYLFRKEGQNVTLSCEQNLNHDAMYWYRQDPGQGLRLIYYSQIVNDFQKGDIAEGYSVSREKKESFPLTVTSAQKNPTAFYLCASSLLADNEQFFGPGTRLTVL.